These T cell receptor beta chains were read from a single sample in a study of response to subunit inactivated influenza vaccine. TCRdb reanalysed the RT-PCR reads using MiXCR and keeps one entry per CDR3 protein. The sample shows a few hundred thousand distinct CDR3 sequences, roughly 10% of them seen only once. The same data also contributed to another study, on T cells expressing NK-cell markers.

The sample in question was PBMCs from blood, obtained on the day of vaccination. These receptor sequences come from a man aged 50 to 59 who received an inactivated influenza vaccine. Each CDR3 is given with its conserved first and last residue. D genes are given only for firm matches. Rows may omit the clone size; those that give it use once, few, many or a size class.

d_gene	v_gene	abundance	j_gene	CDR3aa	CDR3nt
TRBD2	TRBV4-2	NA	TRBJ2-7	CASSQASGGQREQYF	TGTGCCAGCAGCCAAGCCAGCGGGGGGCAACGGGAGCAGTACTTC
TRBD1	TRBV19	NA	TRBJ2-1	CASSSGTGGWYEQFF	TGTGCCAGTAGTTCGGGGACAGGGGGCTGGTATGAGCAGTTCTTC
NA	TRBV5-1	once	TRBJ2-7	CASSFSGQAYEQYF	TGCGCCAGCAGCTTTTCAGGACAAGCCTACGAGCAGTACTTC
TRBD2	TRBV4-3	few	TRBJ2-1	CASSRYWTSGYNEQFF	TGCGCCAGCAGCCGCTATTGGACTAGCGGGTACAATGAGCAGTTCTTC
NA	TRBV6-2/TRBV6-3	many	TRBJ2-5	CASSNRETQYF	TGTGCCAGCAGTAATCGAGAGACCCAGTACTTC
NA	TRBV7-9	few	TRBJ2-3	CASSSPLQRFTDTQYF	TGTGCCAGCAGCTCCCCTCTCCAGCGGTTCACAGATACGCAGTATTTT
NA	TRBV7-9	NA	TRBJ2-5	CASSLVAGQQETQYF	TGTGCCAGCAGCTTAGTGGCAGGGCAACAAGAGACCCAGTACTTC
TRBD1	TRBV12-3/TRBV12-4	many	TRBJ1-1	CASTLGTVNTEAFF	TGTGCCAGCACCTTAGGGACAGTGAACACTGAAGCTTTCTTT
NA	TRBV3-1	many	TRBJ2-1	CASSQAGPYNEQFF	TGTGCCAGCAGCCAAGCGGGACCCTACAATGAGCAGTTCTTC
NA	TRBV20-1	NA	TRBJ2-3	CSASTGQVSGGSTDTQYF	TGCAGTGCCAGCACGGGACAGGTCAGCGGCGGGAGTACAGATACGCAGTATTTT
NA	TRBV7-2	few	TRBJ2-1	CASSSRRSGYNEQFF	TGTGCCAGCAGCTCTAGACGAAGCGGCTACAATGAGCAGTTCTTC
NA	TRBV3-1	NA	TRBJ2-1	CASSQVQGYEQFF	TGTGCCAGCAGCCAAGTACAGGGTTATGAGCAGTTCTTC
NA	TRBV12-3/TRBV12-4	NA	TRBJ2-2	CAMKSGPGPNTGELFF	TGTGCCATGAAAAGCGGACCCGGCCCCAACACCGGGGAGCTGTTTTTT
NA	TRBV27	few	TRBJ2-7	CASSFVKSYLQGEQYF	TGTGCCAGCAGTTTCGTCAAAAGCTACCTACAGGGTGAGCAGTACTTC
TRBD2	TRBV5-1	NA	TRBJ2-7	CASSFTSGRFYEQYF	TGCGCCAGCAGCTTTACTAGCGGGAGATTCTACGAGCAGTACTTC
TRBD2	TRBV27	few	TRBJ2-3	CASSLISGAPDTQYF	TGTGCCAGCAGTTTAATTAGCGGGGCTCCGGATACGCAGTATTTT
NA	TRBV4-2	few	TRBJ2-3	CASRDSDTQYF	TGTGCCAGTAGGGACTCTGATACGCAGTATTTT
NA	TRBV28	NA	TRBJ1-2	CASRSPGWDYGYTF	TGTGCCAGCAGATCGCCCGGGTGGGACTATGGCTACACCTTC
NA	TRBV29-1	NA	TRBJ2-1	CSVRHRTGSPVGNEQFF	TGCAGCGTGCGTCATCGTACAGGCTCACCGGTGGGCAATGAGCAGTTCTTC
NA	TRBV20-1	NA	TRBJ2-7	CSANQPGTRRPYEQYF	TGCAGTGCTAACCAGCCCGGGACCCGGCGCCCCTACGAGCAGTACTTC